This T cell receptor beta chain was recovered during a study of blood T cells in healthy people across ages (dated by TCRdb to between 2015 and 2017). At the level of the whole study: In model experiments, roughly one uniquely barcoded TCR beta cDNA molecule per two T cells was captured by template switching. To track age-related changes in TCR beta repertoire diversity, the study relied on deep sequencing normalized with unique cDNA molecular identifiers. Two additional independent replicas of 1 million unique cDNA reads from the same blood draw were analyzed for two donors (one aged 18 to 30 and one aged 80 or older). Donors were grouped into four age groups: young (average roughly 16 years), middle-aged (39), aged (around 60) and long-lived (approximately 78). To avoid experimental bias, donors of different ages were spread randomly across the sequencing lanes. Here is what the overall study found, with its caveats: Because donor CMV infection status was unknown, age-related changes in expanded clonotypes were potentially confounded. The percentage of naive T cells measured by flow cytometry correlated strongly with observed TCR beta diversity. Conclusive comparison of naive and antigen-experienced compartments was prevented by the profiling of bulk unsorted PBMCs. Compared with the aged group, more naive CD4+ T cells, fewer expanded clones and increased TCR diversity were shown by the long-lived group, suggesting age selection. As age increased, observed TCR beta diversity per million T cells dropped in a roughly linear way, and a significant reduction was already evident by age about 36. Total diversity estimates from one million sequenced T cells were considered lower bounds and underestimates.

The donors were roughly 38 Caucasian individuals from Russia, aged roughly 6 to 100 years, who were systemically healthy. Each donor gave roughly 11 milliliters of peripheral blood, drawn into EDTA-treated Vacutainer tubes. Ficoll-Paque density-gradient centrifugation was used to isolate PBMCs, with at least 6.5 million per sample. Total RNA, at least 6 micrograms per sample, was extracted from PBMCs with Trizol reagent. Naive CD45RAhigh/CD27high T cell percentages were measured by flow cytometry on a PBMC aliquot from every donor. V loses 2 bases of germline sequence and J loses 0 bases, and the interval between the two ends is 12 bases. The CDR3 runs 16 amino acids, cysteine and phenylalanine included. The read is trimmed to its CDR3 DNA, 48 bases read in frame from base 1. CDR1 MNHNY and CDR2 SVGAGI were looked up in the germline V gene (reference sequence). Libraries were made using 5' RACE. Sequenced using an Illumina HiSeq 2500. A second about 7 to 11 cycle PCR used a sample-barcoded 5' primer and a J-beta primer mix. A unique molecular identifier was introduced onto each TCR beta cDNA molecule by a template-switch 5' adaptor carrying 12 random nucleotides. At least 2.5 million CDR3-containing paired-end reads were obtained from each sample. First-strand cDNA synthesis was performed from all RNA using the Mint cDNA synthesis kit, with priming by a TRBC-specific oligonucleotide. All cDNA was treated with uracil-DNA glycosylase and then went through a first 18-cycle PCR with the universal primers M1SS and BC2_uni_R. Per the original workflow: For normalization, 1 million high-quality reads were randomly selected from each sample, with every read carrying a distinct molecular identifier. Reads with shared molecular identifiers were discarded instead of being binned into consensus sequences. CDR3 identification, clonotype clustering and error correction used MiTCR with a Q25 quality threshold and the strictest error-elimination algorithm. A nonparametric unseen species model with Euler transformation was used to estimate a lower bound on total TCR beta diversity. TCRdb reprocessed the public reads (quality trimming at Q25 with fastp, clone calling with MiXCR) and kept in-frame beta chains. Rows with one shared CDR3 protein collapse into an entry with the most common genes and DNA. These V and J calls are TCRdb output, not the study's own analysis. The sample yields some 1.5 million distinct CDR3 sequences; 35% to 45% were counted once. The top ten clonotypes cover less than 5% of the sample.

In regard to this clonotype: What antigen it recognizes has not been identified. Per-base quality was not reported, and no clone a single base away is much larger than it.

The receptor comes from a woman aged 18-30 years in good health. Sequenced sample: blood. The rearrangement combines TRBV6-6 with TRBJ2-3, with the D gene too uncertain to name. The nucleotide sequence reads TGTGCCAGCAGTTACGGGCCCCCTTCTAGCACAGATACGCAGTATTTT. The translation is CASSYGPPSSTDTQYF.